This T cell receptor beta chain was identified during a study of graft-versus-host responses after intestinal transplantation. About the research overall: Once they had received anti-thymocyte globulin induction, all recipients took tacrolimus and steroids for approximately three years. Notes on the study in general: Allografts carried high graft-versus-host to host-versus-graft clonal ratios in patients having graft-donor T cell macrochimerism. Analysis identified GvH clones in recipient marrow, with some appearing first in ileum or blood. GvH clone levels peaked in circulation, and this peak was associated with early post-transplant HvG declines.

Some clones are missing from TCRdb's copy, which holds only in-frame ones; the method was immunoSEQ multiplex PCR. The data show approximately 2,200 clones, around three quarters seen once. Losses at the gene ends were 4 bases for V and 2 bases for J; bases not matched to a gene: 4. This CDR3 region has 15 residues. Germline V lookup: CDR1 LGHNA, CDR2 YNFKEQ. This clone was detected only a few times. The antigen remains undetermined. Intraepithelial and lamina propria lymphocytes were isolated from graft specimens. The sequenced sample was ileum tissue, obtained 18 days after transplant. This chain joins TRBV4-2 and TRBJ2-7, with 11 nucleotides matching TRBD2. The sequence came from a human patient who received an intestinal transplant, so some T cells may come from the graft donor. The CDR3 reads CASSPGTSGAYEQYF. CDR3 bases: TGTGCCAGCAGCCCCGGGACTAGCGGAGCCTACGAGCAGTACTTC.